This entry features one TCR beta chain sequence. The target antigen is unknown. This CDR3 comprises 13 residues. Germline lookup yields CDR1 LNHDA and CDR2 SQIVND (reference sequence). The J segment lost 6 bases and the V segment lost 6 bases, leaving 4 bases of the junction unmatched. Documented time point: late sampling 161 to 241 days after vaccination in a few convalescent patients. Stated treatment: roughly ten-day PBMC culture with coronavirus spike peptide pools or control peptides (ViraFEST assay). This sample is part of a study of vaccination and CD4 T cells after COVID-19. Study-level information: Both day-14 and day-161-to-241 post-vaccine samples exist for a few convalescent patients.

The assay that was used to sequence DNA from cultured CD4+ T cells was the Oncomine TCR Beta short-read assay. TCRdb re-called the PCR reads through MiXCR, storing one row per CDR3 protein. This table holds roughly 24,000 distinct CDR3 sequences, about 35% found once. The chain combines TRBV19 with TRBJ1-5; 8 bases line up with TRBD1. The sample was CD4+ T cells from blood, cultured in vitro, taken about 7 months after SARS-CoV-2 vaccination. This sequence was found in a human donor who had recovered from COVID-19. CDR3 nucleotides: TGTGCCAGTAGCTGGGACAGGACTCAGCCCCAGCATTTT. Translated, it gives CASSWDRTQPQHF.